Described below is a single T cell receptor (beta chain) sequence and its context. TCRdb's copy holds only in-frame clones and misses some; the assay was immunoSEQ multiplex PCR. The table shows some 100,000 clones, with 87% occurring only once. This sample is part of a study of T cell responses to AZD1222 COVID-19 vaccine. Across the study: Recipients boosted at about 4 weeks or about 12 weeks are pooled.

Germline V lookup: CDR1 MGHRA, CDR2 YSYEKL. The CDR3 sequence is 15 residues long. V gave up 1 base and J gave up 0 bases, with 10 bases separating them. The gene calls are TRBV4-1 and TRBJ2-7; the D gene is possibly TRBD1 (6 bases). The source of this sequence is an adult in good health. Sequences were derived from peripheral blood, sampled on day 0 of AZD1222 vaccination. The chain's CDR3 is CASSQGQASSYEQYF. In DNA, the CDR3 is TGCGCCAGCAGCCAAGGACAGGCTAGCTCCTACGAGCAGTACTTC.